One sample yielded the 5 T cell receptor beta chains listed below, sequenced in a study of shared clonotypes between healthy human individuals. Here immunoSEQ multiplex PCR was the method, and the copy in TCRdb shows in-frame clones only, minus some. The table records about 560,000 clones, around 77% of them present only once. The sequencing input was PBMCs. These TCRs come from a woman between 40 and 50 years old in good health. Some clones in this sample may be carry-over from other donors' samples.

The gene calls are TRBV27 and TRBJ2-1, with D unresolved. Trimming shortened V by 4 bases and J by 6 bases, and 22 bases separated the two germline ends. The germline CDR1 and CDR2 sequences are MNHEY and SMNVEV (reference sequence). The length of the CDR3 is 17 residues. The CDR3 loop is CASSYSLGNYSPNEQFF. In nucleotides, the CDR3 is TGTGCCAGCAGTTATTCTCTGGGGAACTATTCCCCCAATGAGCAGTTCTTC.

The chain links TRBV7-2 to TRBJ1-5, with 10 bases fitting TRBD1. J lost 6 bases, V lost 1 base, and 3 bases had no gene match. This CDR3 has 15 amino acids. CDR1 and CDR2 (germline): SGHTA, FQGNSA. This chain's CDR3 is CASSLDGTGVQPQHF. The CDR3 coding sequence is TGTGCCAGCAGCTTAGACGGGACAGGGGTTCAGCCCCAGCATTTT.

The gene calls are TRBV28 and TRBJ1-5; tentatively, D is TRBD1 (6 bases). V shed 5 bases and J shed 0 bases, with 14 bases lying between them. The CDR3 runs to 16 residues. From germline, CDR1 is MDHEN and CDR2 SYDVKM. The CDR3 spells CASSQPKGGSNQPQHF. The DNA for the CDR3 is TGTGCCAGCAGTCAACCGAAGGGGGGTAGCAATCAGCCCCAGCATTTT. The full variable domain, in which reference TRBV28 and TRBJ1-5 provide the parts outside the CDR3, is DVKVTQSSRYLVKRTGEKVFLECVQDMDHENMFWYRQDPGLGLRLIYFSYDVKMKEKGDIPEGYSVSREKKERFSLILESASTNQTSMYLCASSQPKGGSNQPQHFGDGTRLSIL.

This clone has just one count. The chain has TRBV7-2 and TRBJ1-1; D is unclear. Deletions cut 2 bases from V and 0 bases from J, with 16 bases between. Germline CDR1 and CDR2: SGHTA and FQGNSA. This CDR3 comprises 17 residues. The CDR3 here is CASSLKGQIAMNTEAFF. The CDR3 nucleotides are TGTGCCAGCAGCTTAAAAGGGCAGATAGCTATGAACACTGAAGCTTTCTTT.

On this clone: This is likely an artifact of a read error, given a far larger clone one base away. The sample has other DNA sequences that encode this CDR3 too. CDR3 bases: TGTGCCAGCAGCCAACTAGTGGGGTACGAGCAGTACTTC. It specifies CASSQLVGYEQYF. The chain has TRBV4-1 and TRBJ2-7; the D gene is possibly TRBD2 (5 bases). The CDR3 length is 13 residues. The germline V gene has CDR1 MGHRA and CDR2 YSYEKL.